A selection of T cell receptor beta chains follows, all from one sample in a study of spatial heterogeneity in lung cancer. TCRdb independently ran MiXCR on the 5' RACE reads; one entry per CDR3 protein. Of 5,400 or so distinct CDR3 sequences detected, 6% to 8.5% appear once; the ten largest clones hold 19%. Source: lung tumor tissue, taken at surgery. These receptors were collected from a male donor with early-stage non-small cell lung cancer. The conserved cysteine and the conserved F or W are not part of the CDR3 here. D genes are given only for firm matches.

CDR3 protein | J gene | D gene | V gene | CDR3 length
ATSDEDRAKTQY | TRBJ2-5 | TRBD1 | TRBV24-1 | 12
ASSGMTYNEQF | TRBJ2-1 | NA | TRBV28 | 11
SVRTSGSWDTQY | TRBJ2-3 | TRBD2 | TRBV29-1 | 12
ASSLALLVGTDTQY | TRBJ2-3 | NA | TRBV12-3/TRBV12-4 | 14
ASATGGGSYEQY | TRBJ2-7 | NA | TRBV5-5 | 12
ASSFGGANTEAF | TRBJ1-1 | NA | TRBV11-3 | 12
ATGLSQETQY | TRBJ2-5 | NA | TRBV10-2 | 10
ASSEALFGLGLTYEQY | TRBJ2-7 | NA | TRBV6-1 | 16
ASSVVGSGYTGELF | TRBJ2-2 | NA | TRBV9 | 14
AISESYQADEQF | TRBJ2-1 | NA | TRBV10-3 | 12
ASETGYEQY | TRBJ2-7 | NA | TRBV3-1 | 9
ASSWELAGEGNEQF | TRBJ2-1 | TRBD2 | TRBV7-8 | 14
ASSDGHEQY | TRBJ2-7 | NA | TRBV6-1 | 9
ASSLSGQGIQY | TRBJ2-4 | TRBD1 | TRBV27 | 11
ASSPWDSTGELF | TRBJ2-2 | NA | TRBV27 | 12
ASRMGGQETQY | TRBJ2-5 | NA | TRBV5-1 | 11
ASSPRRAEAF | TRBJ1-1 | NA | TRBV7-2 | 10
ASSPGELF | TRBJ2-2 | NA | TRBV7-8 | 8
ASSRKRGGQETQY | TRBJ2-5 | NA | TRBV7-2 | 13
ASMETKRGVEPQH | TRBJ1-5 | NA | TRBV28 | 13
ASSFSSYEQY | TRBJ2-7 | NA | TRBV7-9 | 10
ASSRQLAGGPTDTQY | TRBJ2-3 | TRBD2 | TRBV5-1 | 15
ASSFLGEGHYEQY | TRBJ2-7 | TRBD2 | TRBV28 | 13
ASSLVAGNTEAF | TRBJ1-1 | NA | TRBV7-2 | 12
AIRKDRTPYEQY | TRBJ2-7 | NA | TRBV10-3 | 12
ASSHGTGAYNEQF | TRBJ2-1 | TRBD1 | TRBV7-3 | 13
ASRDTSLSINYGYT | TRBJ1-2 | NA | TRBV10-2 | 14
ASSQVGAWGNIQY | TRBJ2-4 | NA | TRBV4-1 | 13
ASSPRYRGGEKLF | TRBJ1-4 | TRBD1 | TRBV18 | 13
SARRQGDIQY | TRBJ2-4 | TRBD1 | TRBV20-1 | 10
ASSLERLSSYNSPLH | TRBJ1-6 | NA | TRBV6-5 | 15
ASSMILPGRYGYT | TRBJ1-2 | NA | TRBV19 | 13
ATSRVLDRVQETQY | TRBJ2-5 | TRBD1 | TRBV15 | 14
ASSRGGTQETQY | TRBJ2-5 | TRBD2 | TRBV12-3/TRBV12-4 | 12
ASSEAIFRTAYGYT | TRBJ1-2 | NA | TRBV6-1 | 14
ASSPRLASYNEQF | TRBJ2-1 | TRBD2 | TRBV9 | 13
ASSLLRCDRGGNQPQH | TRBJ1-5 | TRBD1 | TRBV7-3 | 16
SALQGRVGNSPLH | TRBJ1-6 | TRBD1 | TRBV20-1 | 13
ASSYSQGSNEKLF | TRBJ1-4 | NA | TRBV6-6 | 13
ASSLTGALSYEQY | TRBJ2-7 | NA | TRBV5-5 | 13
ASSQINAGGEQY | TRBJ2-7 | TRBD1 | TRBV7-9 | 12
ATSRGPYNEQF | TRBJ2-1 | NA | TRBV15 | 11
ASSLQREGTDTQY | TRBJ2-3 | TRBD2 | TRBV9 | 13
SARRDRGALMNTEAF | TRBJ1-1 | NA | TRBV20-1 | 15
ASRRLAGDEQF | TRBJ2-1 | TRBD2 | TRBV6-1 | 11
SVETDTQY | TRBJ2-3 | NA | TRBV29-1 | 8
ASSYAAGEETQY | TRBJ2-5 | NA | TRBV6-6 | 12
ASSPRQSGNTIY | TRBJ1-3 | NA | TRBV27 | 12
ASSFGGTGENYGYT | TRBJ1-2 | TRBD1 | TRBV12-3/TRBV12-4 | 14
ASRPGSSVYGYT | TRBJ1-2 | NA | TRBV7-2 | 12
ASSLAVGTSGQETQY | TRBJ2-5 | TRBD2 | TRBV7-6 | 15
ASSLGGVLETQY | TRBJ2-5 | NA | TRBV7-6 | 12
ASRGTGGPYEQY | TRBJ2-7 | TRBD1 | TRBV6-2/TRBV6-3 | 12
ASGSSRRDNEQF | TRBJ2-1 | NA | TRBV5-1 | 12
ASSPGPAGTEAF | TRBJ1-1 | NA | TRBV11-2 | 12
ASSYSGGRPWGNTIY | TRBJ1-3 | NA | TRBV6-6 | 15
AISEPARELF | TRBJ2-2 | NA | TRBV10-3 | 10